This T cell receptor beta chain was retrieved from a study of blood T cells in healthy people across ages. There were healthy Caucasian individuals from Russia, aged roughly 6 to 90, serving as donors. The CDR3 spans 16 residues. V was clipped by 6 bases and J by 11 bases; unmatched bases: 14. The germline gives CDR1 ENHRY, CDR2 SYGVKD. Together with a sample-barcoded 5' primer, a J-beta primer mix was included in a second PCR lasting roughly 7 to 11 cycles. One entry per CDR3 protein results from TCRdb running MiXCR on the 5' RACE reads. The sample contains about 1.5 million distinct CDR3 sequences, roughly 43% of which appear only once.

This rearrangement joins TRBV10-3 to TRBJ2-1, with TRBD2 matching 12 bases. The source material was blood. The source of this sequence is a woman in her late teens or twenties in good health. Here the CDR3 reads CAIRTGLAGQKDKQFF. DNA of the CDR3: TGTGCCATCAGGACTGGACTAGCGGGGCAAAAAGATAAGCAGTTCTTC.